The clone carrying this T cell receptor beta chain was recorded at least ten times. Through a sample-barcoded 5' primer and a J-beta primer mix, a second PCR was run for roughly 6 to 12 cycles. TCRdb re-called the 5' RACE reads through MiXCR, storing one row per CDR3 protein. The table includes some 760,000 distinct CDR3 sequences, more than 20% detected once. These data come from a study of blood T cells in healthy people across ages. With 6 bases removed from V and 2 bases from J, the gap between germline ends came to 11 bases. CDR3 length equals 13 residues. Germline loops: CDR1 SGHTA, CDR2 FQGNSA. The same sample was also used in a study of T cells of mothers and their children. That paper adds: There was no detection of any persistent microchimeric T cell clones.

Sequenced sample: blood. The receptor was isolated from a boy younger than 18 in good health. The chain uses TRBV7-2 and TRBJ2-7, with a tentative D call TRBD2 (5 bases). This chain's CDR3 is CASRPSGAYEQYF. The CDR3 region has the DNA TGTGCCAGCAGACCCAGCGGAGCCTACGAGCAGTACTTC. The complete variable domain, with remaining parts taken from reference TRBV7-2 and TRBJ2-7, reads GAGVSQSPSNKVTEKGKDVELRCDPISGHTALYWYRQSLGQGLEFLIYFQGNSAPDKSGLPSDRFSAERTGGSVSTLTIQRTQQEDSAVYLCASRPSGAYEQYFGPGTRLTVT.